The clone carrying this TCR beta chain was recorded at least ten times. What it binds is unknown. This sample is part of a study of T-cell reconstitution after alpha-beta-depleted transplantation in children. Overall study results and limits: Diversity of TCRbeta at day 60 was high in some patients, arising from surviving recipient T cells and thymic progenitors. Fresh T-cell production supplied most of the T-cell counts and diversity seen one year after transplant. Reportedly, only several hundred clones from non-depleted graft cells drove alpha-beta T-cell counts at about two months.

Library preparation (for TCRbeta) was performed with unique molecular identifiers. TCRdb re-called the PCR reads through MiXCR, storing one row per CDR3 protein. The sample lists approximately 490,000 distinct CDR3 sequences, about 10% occurring once. Trimming cost V 1 base and J 1 base; bases outside gene matches: 2. The V gene's germline CDR1 is DFQATT and CDR2 SNEGSKA (reference sequence). The CDR3 sequence is 15 residues long. The rearrangement uses TRBV20-1 and TRBJ2-7, with 12 bases matching TRBD2. The material was PBMCs, obtained before TCRalphabeta/CD19-depleted stem cell transplant. The source is a child aged 2 to 10 with inherited bone marrow failure, due to receive a stem cell transplant. The CDR3 region is CSARASGRVSYEQYF. The CDR3 region has the DNA TGCAGTGCTAGAGCTAGCGGGAGGGTTTCCTACGAGCAGTACTTC.